This T cell receptor (beta chain) derives from a study of T cells in Graves' hyperthyroidism and ophthalmopathy. Study findings and constraints: In blood, most of the thyroid clonotypes expanded above 0.001 were also present.

This clonotype was picked up many times. The antigen remains undetermined. Trimming removed 2 bases at V and 0 bases at J, with 11 bases between. The CDR3 is made up of 16 amino acids. The germline V gene has CDR1 MDHEN and CDR2 SYDVKM. Amplified regions were TCR beta CDR3 sequences from RNA transcripts. A first-round RT-PCR of the TCR CDR3 used the HTBI primer set. One entry per CDR3 protein results from TCRdb running MiXCR on the multiplex PCR reads. The sample includes around 450,000 distinct CDR3 sequences, roughly an eighth seen only once; the top ten take less than 6.5%. Stability of Graves' hyperthyroidism was defined as absent ophthalmopathy progression within 18 months.

Source material: blood. The TCR sequence derives from a woman between 18 and 29 years old with Graves' hyperthyroidism. The chain employs TRBV28 and TRBJ2-1; D unclear. CDR3 protein: CASSLSPILSYNEQFF. CDR3 bases: TGTGCCAGCAGTTTAAGCCCGATTCTCTCCTACAATGAGCAGTTCTTC.